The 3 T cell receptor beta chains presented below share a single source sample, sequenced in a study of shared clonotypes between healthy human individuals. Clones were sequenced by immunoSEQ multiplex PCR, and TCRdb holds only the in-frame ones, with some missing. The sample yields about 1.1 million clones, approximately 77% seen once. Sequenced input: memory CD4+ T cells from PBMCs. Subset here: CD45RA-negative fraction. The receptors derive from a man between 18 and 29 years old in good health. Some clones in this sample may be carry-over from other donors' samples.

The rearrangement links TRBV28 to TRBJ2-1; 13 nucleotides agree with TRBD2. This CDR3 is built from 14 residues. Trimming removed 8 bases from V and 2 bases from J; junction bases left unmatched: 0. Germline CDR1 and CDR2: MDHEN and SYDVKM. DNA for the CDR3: TGTGCCAGCGGACTAGCGGGGGCCTACAATGAGCAGTTCTTC. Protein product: CASGLAGAYNEQFF.

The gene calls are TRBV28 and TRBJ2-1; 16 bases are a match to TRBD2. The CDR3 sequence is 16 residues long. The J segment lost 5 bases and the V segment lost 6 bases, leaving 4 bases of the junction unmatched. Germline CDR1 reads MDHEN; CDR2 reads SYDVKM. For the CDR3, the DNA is TGTGCCAGCAGACATGGGACTAGCGGGAGGGACAATGAGCAGTTCTTC. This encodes CASRHGTSGRDNEQFF. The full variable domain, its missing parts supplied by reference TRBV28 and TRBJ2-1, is DVKVTQSSRYLVKRTGEKVFLECVQDMDHENMFWYRQDPGLGLRLIYFSYDVKMKEKGDIPEGYSVSREKKERFSLILESASTNQTSMYLCASRHGTSGRDNEQFFGPGTRLTVL.

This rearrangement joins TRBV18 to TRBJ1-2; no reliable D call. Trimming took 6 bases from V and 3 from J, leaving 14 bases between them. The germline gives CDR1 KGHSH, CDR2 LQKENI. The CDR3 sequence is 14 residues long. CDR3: CASSRTPQDYGYTF. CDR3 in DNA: TGTGCCAGCTCGCGGACCCCCCAGGACTATGGCTACACCTTC.